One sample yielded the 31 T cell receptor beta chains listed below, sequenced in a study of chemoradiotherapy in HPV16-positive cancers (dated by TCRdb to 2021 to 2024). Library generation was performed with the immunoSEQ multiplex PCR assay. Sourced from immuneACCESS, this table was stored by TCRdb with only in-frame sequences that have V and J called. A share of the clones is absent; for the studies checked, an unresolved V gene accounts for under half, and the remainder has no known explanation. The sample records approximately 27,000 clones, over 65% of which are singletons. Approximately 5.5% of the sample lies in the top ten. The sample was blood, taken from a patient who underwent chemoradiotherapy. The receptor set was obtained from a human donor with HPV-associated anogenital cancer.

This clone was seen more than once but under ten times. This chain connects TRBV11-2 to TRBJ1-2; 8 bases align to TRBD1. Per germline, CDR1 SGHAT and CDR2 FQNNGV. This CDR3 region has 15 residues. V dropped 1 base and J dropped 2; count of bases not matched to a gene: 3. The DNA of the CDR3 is TGTGCCAGCAGCTTAGCGGACAGGGCGAACTATGGCTACACCTTC. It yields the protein CASSLADRANYGYTF.

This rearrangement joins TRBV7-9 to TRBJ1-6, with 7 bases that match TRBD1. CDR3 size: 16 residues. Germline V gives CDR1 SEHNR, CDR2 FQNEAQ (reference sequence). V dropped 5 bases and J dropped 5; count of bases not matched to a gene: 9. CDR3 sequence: CASSQGGGFNNSPLHF. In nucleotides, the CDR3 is TGTGCCAGCAGCCAGGGAGGGGGCTTTAATAATTCACCCCTCCACTTT.

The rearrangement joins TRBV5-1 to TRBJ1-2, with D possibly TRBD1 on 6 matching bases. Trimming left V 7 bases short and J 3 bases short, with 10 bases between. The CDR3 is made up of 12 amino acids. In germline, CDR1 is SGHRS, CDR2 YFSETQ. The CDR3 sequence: CASRTADYGYTF. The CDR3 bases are TGCGCCAGCCGGACAGCGGACTATGGCTACACCTTC.

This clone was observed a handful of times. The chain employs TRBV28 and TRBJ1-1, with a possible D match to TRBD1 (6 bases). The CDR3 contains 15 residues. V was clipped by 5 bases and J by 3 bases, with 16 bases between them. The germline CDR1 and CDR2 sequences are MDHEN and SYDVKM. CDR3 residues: CASSGERGKYTEAFF. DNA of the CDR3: TGTGCCAGCAGTGGGGAGAGGGGGAAATACACTGAAGCTTTCTTT.

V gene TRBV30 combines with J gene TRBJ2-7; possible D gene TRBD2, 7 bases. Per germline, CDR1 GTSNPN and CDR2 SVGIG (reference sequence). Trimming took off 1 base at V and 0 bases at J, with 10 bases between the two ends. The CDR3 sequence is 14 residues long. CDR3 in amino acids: CAWSGGGLSYEQYF. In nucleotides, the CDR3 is TGTGCCTGGAGTGGCGGGGGCCTCTCCTACGAGCAGTACTTC.

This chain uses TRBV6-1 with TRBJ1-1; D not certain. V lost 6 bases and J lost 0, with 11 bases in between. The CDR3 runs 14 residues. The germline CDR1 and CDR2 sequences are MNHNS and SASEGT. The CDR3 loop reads CASRWRGMNTEAFF. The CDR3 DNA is TGTGCCAGCAGGTGGCGAGGTATGAACACTGAAGCTTTCTTT.

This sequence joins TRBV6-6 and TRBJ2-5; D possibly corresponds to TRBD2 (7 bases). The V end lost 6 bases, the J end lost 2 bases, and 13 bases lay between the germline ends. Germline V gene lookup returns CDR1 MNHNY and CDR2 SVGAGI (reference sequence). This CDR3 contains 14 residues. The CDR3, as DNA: TGTGCCAGCAGAGGGGGGGTTGAGCAAGAGACCCAGTACTTC. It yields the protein CASRGGVEQETQYF.

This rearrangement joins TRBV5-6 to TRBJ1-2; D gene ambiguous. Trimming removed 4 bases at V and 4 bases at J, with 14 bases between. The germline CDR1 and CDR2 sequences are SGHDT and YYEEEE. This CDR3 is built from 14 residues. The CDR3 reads CASSTGSSGYGYTF. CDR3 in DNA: TGTGCCAGCAGCACCGGTTCCTCGGGCTATGGCTACACCTTC.

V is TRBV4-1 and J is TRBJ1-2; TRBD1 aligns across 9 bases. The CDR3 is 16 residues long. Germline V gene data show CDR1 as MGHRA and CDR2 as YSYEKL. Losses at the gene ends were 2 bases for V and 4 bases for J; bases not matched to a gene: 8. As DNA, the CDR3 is TGCGCCAGCAGCCAAATAAGGACAGGGGAGTCCTATGGCTACACCTTC. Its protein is CASSQIRTGESYGYTF.

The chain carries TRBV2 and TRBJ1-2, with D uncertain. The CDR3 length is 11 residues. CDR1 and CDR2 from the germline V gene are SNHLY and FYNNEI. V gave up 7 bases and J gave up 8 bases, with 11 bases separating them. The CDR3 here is CASKPAGGYTF. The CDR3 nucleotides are TGTGCCAGCAAGCCCGCGGGGGGCTACACCTTC.

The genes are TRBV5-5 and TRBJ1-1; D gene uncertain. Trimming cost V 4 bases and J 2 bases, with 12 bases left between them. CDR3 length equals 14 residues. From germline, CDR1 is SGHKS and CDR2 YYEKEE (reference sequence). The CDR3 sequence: CASSDRQFNTEAFF. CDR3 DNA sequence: TGTGCCAGCAGCGACCGACAATTCAACACTGAAGCTTTCTTT.

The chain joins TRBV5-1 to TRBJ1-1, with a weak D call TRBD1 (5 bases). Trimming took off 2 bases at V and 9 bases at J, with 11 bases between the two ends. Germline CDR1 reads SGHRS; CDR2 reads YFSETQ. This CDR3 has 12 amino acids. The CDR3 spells CASSFSGFQAFF. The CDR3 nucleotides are TGCGCCAGCAGCTTCTCAGGGTTCCAAGCTTTCTTT.

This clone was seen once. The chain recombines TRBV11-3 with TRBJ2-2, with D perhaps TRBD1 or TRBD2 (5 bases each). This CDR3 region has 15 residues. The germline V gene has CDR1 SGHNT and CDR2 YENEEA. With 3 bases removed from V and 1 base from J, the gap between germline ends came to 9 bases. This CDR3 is CASSFSGGNTGELFF. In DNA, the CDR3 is TGTGCCAGCAGCTTTAGTGGGGGGAACACCGGGGAGCTGTTTTTT.

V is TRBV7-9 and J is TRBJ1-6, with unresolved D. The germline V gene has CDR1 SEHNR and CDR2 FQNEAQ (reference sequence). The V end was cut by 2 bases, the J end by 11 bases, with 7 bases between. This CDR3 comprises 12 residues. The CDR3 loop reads CASSLSSAPLHF. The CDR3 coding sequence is TGTGCCAGCAGCTTAAGTTCGGCACCCCTCCACTTT.

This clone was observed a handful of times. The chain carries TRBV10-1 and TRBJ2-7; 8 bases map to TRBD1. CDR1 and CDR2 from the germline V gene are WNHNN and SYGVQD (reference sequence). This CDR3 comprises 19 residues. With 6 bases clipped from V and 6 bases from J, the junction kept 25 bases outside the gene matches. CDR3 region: CASRIRQGALDPATGEQYV. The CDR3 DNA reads TGCGCCAGCAGGATTCGGCAGGGGGCTTTGGACCCCGCAACCGGCGAGCAGTACGTC.

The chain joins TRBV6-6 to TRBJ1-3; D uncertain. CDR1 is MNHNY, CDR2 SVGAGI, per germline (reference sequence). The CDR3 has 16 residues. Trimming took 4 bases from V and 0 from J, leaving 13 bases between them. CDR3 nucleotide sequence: TGTGCCAGCAGTTCTCGACAAGGAAGCTCTGGAAACACCATATATTTT. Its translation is CASSSRQGSSGNTIYF.

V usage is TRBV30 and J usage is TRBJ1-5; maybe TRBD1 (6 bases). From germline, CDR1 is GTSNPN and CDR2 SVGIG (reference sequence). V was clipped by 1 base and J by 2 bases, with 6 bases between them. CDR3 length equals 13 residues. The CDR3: CAWSGQGNQPQHF. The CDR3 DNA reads TGTGCCTGGAGTGGACAGGGCAATCAGCCCCAGCATTTT.

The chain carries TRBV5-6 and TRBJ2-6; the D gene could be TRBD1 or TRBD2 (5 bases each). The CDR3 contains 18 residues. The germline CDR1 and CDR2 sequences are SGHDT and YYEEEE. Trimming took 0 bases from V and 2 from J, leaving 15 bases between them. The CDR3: CASSLDPGTITGANVLTF. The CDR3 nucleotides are TGTGCCAGCAGCTTGGATCCAGGGACCATAACTGGGGCCAACGTCCTGACTTTC.

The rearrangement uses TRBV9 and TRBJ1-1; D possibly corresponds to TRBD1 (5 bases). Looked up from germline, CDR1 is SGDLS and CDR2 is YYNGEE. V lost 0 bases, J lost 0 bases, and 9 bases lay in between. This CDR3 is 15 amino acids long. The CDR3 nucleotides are TGTGCCAGCAGCGTAGGGGGCAGCTTGAACACTGAAGCTTTCTTT. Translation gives CASSVGGSLNTEAFF.

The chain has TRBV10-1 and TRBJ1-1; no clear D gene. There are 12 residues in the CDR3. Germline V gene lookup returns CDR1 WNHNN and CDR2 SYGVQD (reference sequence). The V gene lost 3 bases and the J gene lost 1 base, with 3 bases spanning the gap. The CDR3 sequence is CASSDPNTEAFF. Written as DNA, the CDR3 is TGCGCCAGCAGTGACCCGAACACTGAAGCTTTCTTT.

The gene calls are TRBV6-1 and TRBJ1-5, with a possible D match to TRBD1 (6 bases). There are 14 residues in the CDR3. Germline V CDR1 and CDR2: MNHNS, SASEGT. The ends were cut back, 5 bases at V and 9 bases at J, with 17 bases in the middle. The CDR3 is CASSPRGAPWPQHF. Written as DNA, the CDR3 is TGTGCCAGCAGTCCCCGGGGGGCCCCGTGGCCCCAGCATTTT.

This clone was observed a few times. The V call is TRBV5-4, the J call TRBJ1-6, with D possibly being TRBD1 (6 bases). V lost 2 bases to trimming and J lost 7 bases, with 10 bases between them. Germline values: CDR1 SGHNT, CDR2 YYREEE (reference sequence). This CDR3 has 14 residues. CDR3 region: CASSFPGENSPLHF. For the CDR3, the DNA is TGTGCCAGCAGCTTTCCAGGGGAGAATTCACCCCTCCACTTT.

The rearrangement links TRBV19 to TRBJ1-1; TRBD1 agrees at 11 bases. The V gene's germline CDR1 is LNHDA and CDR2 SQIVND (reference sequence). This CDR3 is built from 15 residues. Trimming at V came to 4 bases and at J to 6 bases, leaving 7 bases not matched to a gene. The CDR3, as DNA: TGTGCCAGTAGTACCCGGACAGGGGGCGCACCTGAAGCTTTCTTT. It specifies CASSTRTGGAPEAFF. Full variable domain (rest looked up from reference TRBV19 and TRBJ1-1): DGGITQSPKYLFRKEGQNVTLSCEQNLNHDAMYWYRQDPGQGLRLIYYSQIVNDFQKGDIAEGYSVSREKKESFPLTVTSAQKNPTAFYLCASSTRTGGAPEAFFGQGTRLTVV.

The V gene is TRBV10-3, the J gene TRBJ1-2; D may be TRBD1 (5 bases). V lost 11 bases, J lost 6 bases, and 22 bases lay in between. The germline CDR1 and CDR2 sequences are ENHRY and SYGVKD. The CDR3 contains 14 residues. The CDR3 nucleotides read TGTGCCGTACGATACTCGGGGCCGATTGATGGCTACACCTTC. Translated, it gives CAVRYSGPIDGYTF.

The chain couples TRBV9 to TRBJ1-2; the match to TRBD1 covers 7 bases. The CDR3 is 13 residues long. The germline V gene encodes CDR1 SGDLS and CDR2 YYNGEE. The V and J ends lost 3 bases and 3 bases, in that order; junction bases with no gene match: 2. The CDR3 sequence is CASSGDSHYGYTF. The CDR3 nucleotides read TGTGCCAGCAGCGGGGACAGCCACTATGGCTACACCTTC. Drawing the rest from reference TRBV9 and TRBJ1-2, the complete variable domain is DSGVTQTPKHLITATGQRVTLRCSPRSGDLSVYWYQQSLDQGLQFLIQYYNGEERAKGNILERFSAQQFPDLHSELNLSSLELGDSALYFCASSGDSHYGYTFGSGTRLTVV.

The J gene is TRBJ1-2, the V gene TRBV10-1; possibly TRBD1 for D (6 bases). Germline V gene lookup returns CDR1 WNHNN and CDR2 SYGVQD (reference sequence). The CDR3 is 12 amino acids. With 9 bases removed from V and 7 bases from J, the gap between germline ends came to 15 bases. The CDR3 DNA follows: TGCGCCAGGCCCCGGACAGTCCCTGGCTACACCTTC. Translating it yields CARPRTVPGYTF.

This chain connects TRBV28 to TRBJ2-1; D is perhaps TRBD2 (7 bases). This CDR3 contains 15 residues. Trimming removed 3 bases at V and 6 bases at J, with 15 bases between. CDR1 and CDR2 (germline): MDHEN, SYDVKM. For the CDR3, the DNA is TGTGCCAGCAGTTTTTGGGGGGGCAGAATCAATGAGCAGTTCTTC. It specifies CASSFWGGRINEQFF.

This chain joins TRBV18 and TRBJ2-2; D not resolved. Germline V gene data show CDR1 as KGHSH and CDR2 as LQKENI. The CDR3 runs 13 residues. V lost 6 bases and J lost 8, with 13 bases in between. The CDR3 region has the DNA TGTGCCAGCTCCCCTCGAATAGAAGGGGAGCTGTTTTTT. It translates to CASSPRIEGELFF.

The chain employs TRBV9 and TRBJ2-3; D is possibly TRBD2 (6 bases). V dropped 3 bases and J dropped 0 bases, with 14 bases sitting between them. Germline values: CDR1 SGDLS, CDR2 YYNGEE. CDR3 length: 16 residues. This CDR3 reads CASSEGTSVSTDTQYF. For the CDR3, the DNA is TGTGCCAGCAGCGAGGGGACTTCCGTTAGCACAGATACGCAGTATTTT.

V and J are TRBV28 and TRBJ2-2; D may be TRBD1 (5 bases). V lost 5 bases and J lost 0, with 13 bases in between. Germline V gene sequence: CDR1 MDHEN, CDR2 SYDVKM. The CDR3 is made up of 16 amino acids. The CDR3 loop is CASSDSQVSNTGELFF. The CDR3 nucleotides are TGTGCCAGCAGTGACTCACAGGTATCGAACACCGGGGAGCTGTTTTTT.

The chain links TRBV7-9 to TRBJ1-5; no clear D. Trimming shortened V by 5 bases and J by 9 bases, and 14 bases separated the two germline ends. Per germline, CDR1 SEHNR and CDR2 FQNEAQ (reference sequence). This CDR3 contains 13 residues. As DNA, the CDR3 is TGTGCCAGCAGCCGCTCCTCTAGTGGGCCCCAGCATTTT. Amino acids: CASSRSSSGPQHF.